This TCR beta chain was found in a study of shared clonotypes between healthy human individuals. General observations from the study: When compared with the clonotypes that were shared by all four sorted-subset donors, the non-shared clonotypes turned out to have lower generation probabilities. Naive CD4 clonotypes overlapped across a handful of donors at about 5.3%.

In its sample, this clone was seen a few times. The antigen is unknown. Deep was the level at which the assay was run. Genomic DNA (from each subset) was split evenly across several immunoSEQ plates. Assay: immunoSEQ multiplex PCR; the TCRdb copy retains only in-frame clones and omits some. The sample carries approximately 740,000 clones, over 65% recorded once. Germline-derived CDR1 and CDR2 are SEHNR and FQNEAQ (reference sequence). The CDR3 sequence is 15 residues long. Trimming took 2 bases from V and 2 from J, leaving 12 bases between them. The TCR was taken from a woman aged 25 to 39 in good health. Sequenced: memory CD4+ T cells sorted from blood. Subset specified: CD45RA-negative fraction. The V gene is TRBV7-9, the J gene TRBJ1-1; D uncertain. CDR3 DNA sequence: TGTGCCAGCAGCTTATTCACCCTGGGAAACACTGAAGCTTTCTTT. Translating it yields CASSLFTLGNTEAFF. Supplemented by reference TRBV7-9 and TRBJ1-1, the full variable domain reads DTGVSQNPRHKITKRGQNVTFRCDPISEHNRLYWYRQTLGQGPEFLTYFQNEAQLEKSRLLSDRFSAERPKGSFSTLEIQRTEQGDSAMYLCASSLFTLGNTEAFFGQGTRLTVV.